Detailed here is one T cell receptor (beta chain). Its cognate antigen is unknown. This CDR3 is built from 16 residues. V shed 8 bases and J shed 1 base, with 17 bases lying between them. The germline V gene encodes CDR1 MGHRA and CDR2 YSYEKL. These data are taken from a study of cytomegalovirus exposure and HLA in healthy donors. Study-level findings and limits: As was reported, the HLA-A and HLA-B alleles of most subjects were accurately predicted from TCR beta sequences. Listed as cytomegalovirus-associated were roughly 180 TCR beta chains.

PCR amplification relied on 60 Vbeta primers (plus 13 Jbeta primers). The method was immunoSEQ multiplex PCR; TCRdb's version includes in-frame clones alone and lacks a portion of them. In the table there are 160,000 or so clones, approximately 79% of which are singletons. The sequence was collected from a woman aged 50 to 65 in good health and CMV-seropositive. The chain recombines TRBV4-1 with TRBJ1-4; D is uncertain. Sequencing was performed on PBMCs. For the CDR3, the DNA is TGCGCCAGCGGAGATTTTGTGAAGAAAACTAATGAAAAACTGTTTTTT. This encodes CASGDFVKKTNEKLFF.